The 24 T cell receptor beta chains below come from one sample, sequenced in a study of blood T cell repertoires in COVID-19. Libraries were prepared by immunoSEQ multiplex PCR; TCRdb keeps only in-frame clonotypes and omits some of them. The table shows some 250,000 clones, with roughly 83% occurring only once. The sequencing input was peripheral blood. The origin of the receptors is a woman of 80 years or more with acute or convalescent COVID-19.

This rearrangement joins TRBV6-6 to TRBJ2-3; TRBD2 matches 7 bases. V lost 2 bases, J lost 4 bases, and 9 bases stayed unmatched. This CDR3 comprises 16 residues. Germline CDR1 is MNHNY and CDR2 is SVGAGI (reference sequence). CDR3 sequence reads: CASSYRVAGASDTQYF. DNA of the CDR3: TGTGCCAGCAGTTACCGGGTAGCGGGCGCTTCAGATACGCAGTATTTT.

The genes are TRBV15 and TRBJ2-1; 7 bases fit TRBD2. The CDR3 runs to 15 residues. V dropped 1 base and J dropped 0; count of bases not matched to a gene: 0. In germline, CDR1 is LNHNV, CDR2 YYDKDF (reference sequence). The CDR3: CATSRGGGSYNEQFF. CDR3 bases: TGTGCCACCAGCAGAGGGGGGGGCTCCTACAATGAGCAGTTCTTC.

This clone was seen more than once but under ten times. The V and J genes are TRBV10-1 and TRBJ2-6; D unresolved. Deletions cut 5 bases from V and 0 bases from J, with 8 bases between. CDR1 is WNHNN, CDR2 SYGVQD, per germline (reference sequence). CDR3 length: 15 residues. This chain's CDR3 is CASSRLPSGANVLTF. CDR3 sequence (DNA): TGCGCCAGCAGTCGTCTCCCCTCTGGGGCCAACGTCCTGACTTTC.

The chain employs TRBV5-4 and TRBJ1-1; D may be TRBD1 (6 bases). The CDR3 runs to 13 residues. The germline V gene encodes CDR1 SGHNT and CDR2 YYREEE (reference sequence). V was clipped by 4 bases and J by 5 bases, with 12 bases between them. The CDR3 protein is CASSGGPRTEAFF. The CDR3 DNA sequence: TGTGCCAGCAGCGGGGGCCCGCGGACTGAAGCTTTCTTT.

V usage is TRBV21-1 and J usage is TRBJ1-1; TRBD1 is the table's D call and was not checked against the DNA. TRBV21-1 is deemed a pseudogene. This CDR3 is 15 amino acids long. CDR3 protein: CASTAGRISSTEAFF. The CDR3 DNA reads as TGTGCCAGCACCGCAGGAAGGATTAGTAGTACTGAAGCTTTCTTT.

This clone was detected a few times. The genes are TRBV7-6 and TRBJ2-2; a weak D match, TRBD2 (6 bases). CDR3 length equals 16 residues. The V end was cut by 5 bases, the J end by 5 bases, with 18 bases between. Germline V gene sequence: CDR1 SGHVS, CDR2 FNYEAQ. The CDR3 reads CASSRDRGRPTGELFF. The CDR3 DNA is TGTGCCAGCAGCCGGGACCGAGGGAGGCCTACCGGGGAGCTGTTTTTT.

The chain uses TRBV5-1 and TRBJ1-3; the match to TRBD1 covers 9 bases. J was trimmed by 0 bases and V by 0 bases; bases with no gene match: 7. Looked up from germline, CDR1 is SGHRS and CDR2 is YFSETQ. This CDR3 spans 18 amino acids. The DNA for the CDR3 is TGCGCCAGCAGCTTGGGCTGGACAGGGGTTAACTCTGGAAACACCATATATTTT. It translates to CASSLGWTGVNSGNTIYF. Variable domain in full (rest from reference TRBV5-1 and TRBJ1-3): KAGVTQTPRYLIKTRGQQVTLSCSPISGHRSVSWYQQTPGQGLQFLFEYFSETQRNKGNFPGRFSGRQFSNSRSEMNVSTLELGDSALYLCASSLGWTGVNSGNTIYFGEGSWLTVV.

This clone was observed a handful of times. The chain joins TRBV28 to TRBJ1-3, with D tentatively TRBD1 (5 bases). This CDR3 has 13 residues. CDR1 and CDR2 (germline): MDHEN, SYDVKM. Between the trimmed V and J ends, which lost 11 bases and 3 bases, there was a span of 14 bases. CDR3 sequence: CAAGEGNGNTIYF. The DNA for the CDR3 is TGTGCCGCGGGGGAGGGGAATGGAAACACCATATATTTT.

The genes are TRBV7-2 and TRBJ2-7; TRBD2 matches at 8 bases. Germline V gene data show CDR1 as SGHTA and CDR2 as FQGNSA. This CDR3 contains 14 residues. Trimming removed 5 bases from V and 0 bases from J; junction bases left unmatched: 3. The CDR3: CASSRGGASYEQYF. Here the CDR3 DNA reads TGTGCCAGCAGCCGGGGGGGGGCCTCCTACGAGCAGTACTTC.

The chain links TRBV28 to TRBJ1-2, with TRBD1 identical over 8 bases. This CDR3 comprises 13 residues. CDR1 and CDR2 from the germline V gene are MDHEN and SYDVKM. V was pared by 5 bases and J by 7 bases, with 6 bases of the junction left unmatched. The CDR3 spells CASSERTGLGYTF. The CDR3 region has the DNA TGTGCCAGCAGTGAGAGGACAGGGCTTGGCTACACCTTC.

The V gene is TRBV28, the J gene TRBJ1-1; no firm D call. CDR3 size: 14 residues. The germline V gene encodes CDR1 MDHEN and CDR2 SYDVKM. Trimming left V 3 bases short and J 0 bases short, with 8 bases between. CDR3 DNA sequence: TGTGCCAGCAGTTTTTCAGGCGTGAACACTGAAGCTTTCTTT. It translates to CASSFSGVNTEAFF. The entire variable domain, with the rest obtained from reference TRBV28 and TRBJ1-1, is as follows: DVKVTQSSRYLVKRTGEKVFLECVQDMDHENMFWYRQDPGLGLRLIYFSYDVKMKEKGDIPEGYSVSREKKERFSLILESASTNQTSMYLCASSFSGVNTEAFFGQGTRLTVV.

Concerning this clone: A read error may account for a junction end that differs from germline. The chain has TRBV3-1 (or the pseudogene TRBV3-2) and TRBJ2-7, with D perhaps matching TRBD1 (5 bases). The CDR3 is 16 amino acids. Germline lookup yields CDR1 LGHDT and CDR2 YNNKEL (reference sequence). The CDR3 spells CASSQVGQVSSHEQYF. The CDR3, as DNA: TGTGCCAGCAGCCAAGTGGGGCAGGTTTCCTCCCACGAGCAGTACTTC.

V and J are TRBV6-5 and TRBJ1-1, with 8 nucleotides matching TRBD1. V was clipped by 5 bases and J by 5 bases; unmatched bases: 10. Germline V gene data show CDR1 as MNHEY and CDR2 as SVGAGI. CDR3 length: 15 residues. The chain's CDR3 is CASSPGGAGWTEAFF. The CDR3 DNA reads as TGTGCCAGCAGTCCAGGGGGCGCGGGATGGACTGAAGCTTTCTTT.

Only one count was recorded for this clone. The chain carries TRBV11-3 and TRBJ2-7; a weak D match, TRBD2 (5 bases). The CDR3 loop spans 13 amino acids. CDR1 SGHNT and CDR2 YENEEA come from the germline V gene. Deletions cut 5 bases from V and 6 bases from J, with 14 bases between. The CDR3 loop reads CASSPTARGEQYF. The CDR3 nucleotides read TGTGCCAGCAGCCCTACAGCCCGGGGCGAGCAGTACTTC.

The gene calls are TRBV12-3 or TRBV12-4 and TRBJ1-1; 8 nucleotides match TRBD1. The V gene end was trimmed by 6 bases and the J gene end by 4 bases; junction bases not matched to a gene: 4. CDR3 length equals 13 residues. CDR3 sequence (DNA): TGTGCCAGCAGCATAACAGGGGGCACTGAAGCTTTCTTT. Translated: CASSITGGTEAFF.

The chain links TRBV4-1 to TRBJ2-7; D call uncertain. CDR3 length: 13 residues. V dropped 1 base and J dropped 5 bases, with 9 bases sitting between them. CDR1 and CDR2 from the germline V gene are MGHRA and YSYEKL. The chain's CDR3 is CASSQARFDEQYF. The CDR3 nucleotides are TGCGCCAGCAGCCAAGCGCGTTTCGACGAGCAGTACTTC.

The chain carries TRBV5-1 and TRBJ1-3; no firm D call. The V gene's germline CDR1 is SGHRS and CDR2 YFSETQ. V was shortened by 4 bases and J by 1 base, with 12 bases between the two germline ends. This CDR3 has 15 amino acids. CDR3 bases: TGCGCCAGCAGCGGGATGGGGAGGTCTGGAAACACCATATATTTT. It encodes CASSGMGRSGNTIYF.

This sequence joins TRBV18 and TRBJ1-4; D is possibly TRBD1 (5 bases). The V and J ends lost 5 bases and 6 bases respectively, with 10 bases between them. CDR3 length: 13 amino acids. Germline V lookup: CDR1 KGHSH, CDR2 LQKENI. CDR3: CASSIEQDEKLFF. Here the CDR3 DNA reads TGTGCCAGCTCAATTGAACAGGATGAAAAACTGTTTTTT.

CDR3 nucleotide sequence: TGCGCCAGCAGCCCCGTCTCGGGGCAAGAGACCCAGTACTTC. It specifies CASSPVSGQETQYF. This rearrangement joins TRBV5-1 to TRBJ2-5; TRBD2 might be the D (5 bases). CDR1 SGHRS and CDR2 YFSETQ come from the germline V gene. The ends were cut back, 4 bases at V and 2 bases at J, with 12 bases in the middle. This CDR3 contains 14 residues.

For the CDR3, the DNA is TGTGCCAGCAGCCAAGTTTCAGCGGGTGGTAATGAGCAGTTCTTC. Translated, it gives CASSQVSAGGNEQFF. The chain is built from TRBV3-1 (or the pseudogene TRBV3-2) and TRBJ2-1; TRBD2 is a possible D gene (6 bases). Germline lookup yields CDR1 LGHDT and CDR2 YNNKEL (reference sequence). The CDR3 is 15 amino acids. The V end was cut by 1 base, the J end by 7 bases, with 14 bases between.

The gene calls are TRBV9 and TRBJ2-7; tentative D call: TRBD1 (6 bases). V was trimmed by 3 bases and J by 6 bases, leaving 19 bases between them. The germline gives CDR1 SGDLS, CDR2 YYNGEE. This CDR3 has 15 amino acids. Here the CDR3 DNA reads TGTGCCAGCAGCGGGGGCACCAGGGGATCCGGCGAGCAGTACTTC. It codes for CASSGGTRGSGEQYF.

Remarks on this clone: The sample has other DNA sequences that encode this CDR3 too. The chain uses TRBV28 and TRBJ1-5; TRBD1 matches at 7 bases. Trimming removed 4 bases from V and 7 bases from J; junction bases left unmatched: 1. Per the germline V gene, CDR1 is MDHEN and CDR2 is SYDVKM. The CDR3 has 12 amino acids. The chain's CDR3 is CASSSGGQPQHF. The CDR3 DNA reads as TGTGCCAGCAGTTCAGGGGGACAGCCCCAGCATTTT.

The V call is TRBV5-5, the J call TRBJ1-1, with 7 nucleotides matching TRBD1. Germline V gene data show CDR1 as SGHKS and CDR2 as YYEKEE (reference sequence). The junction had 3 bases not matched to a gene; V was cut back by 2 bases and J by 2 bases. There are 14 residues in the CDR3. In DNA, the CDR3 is TGTGCCAGCAGCTTACAGGGGATTAACACTGAAGCTTTCTTT. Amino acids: CASSLQGINTEAFF.

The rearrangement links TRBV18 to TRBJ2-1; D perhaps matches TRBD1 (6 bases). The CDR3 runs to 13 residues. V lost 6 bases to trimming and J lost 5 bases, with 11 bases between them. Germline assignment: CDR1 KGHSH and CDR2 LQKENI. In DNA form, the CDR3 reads TGTGCCAGCTCCAGGGGCCTGAACAATGAGCAGTTCTTC. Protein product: CASSRGLNNEQFF. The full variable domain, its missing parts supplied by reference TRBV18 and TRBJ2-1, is NAGVMQNPRHLVRRRGQEARLRCSPMKGHSHVYWYRQLPEEGLKFMVYLQKENIIDESGMPKERFSAEFPKEGPSILRIQQVVRGDSAAYFCASSRGLNNEQFFGPGTRLTVL.